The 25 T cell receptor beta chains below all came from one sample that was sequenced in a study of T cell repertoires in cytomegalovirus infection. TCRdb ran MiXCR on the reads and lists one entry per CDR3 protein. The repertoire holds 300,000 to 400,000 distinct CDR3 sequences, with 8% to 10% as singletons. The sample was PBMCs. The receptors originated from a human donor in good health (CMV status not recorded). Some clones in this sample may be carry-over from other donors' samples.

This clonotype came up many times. The chain's CDR3 is CASSPQMGLGADTQYF. The CDR3 DNA reads TGTGCCAGCAGCCCCCAAATGGGACTAGGCGCAGATACGCAGTATTTT. The chain uses TRBV7-2 and TRBJ2-3, with TRBD2 matching over 8 bases. V trimming: 5 bases; J trimming: 4 bases; junction bases outside the gene matches: 11. Germline CDR1 is SGHTA and CDR2 is FQGNSA. The CDR3 has 16 residues.

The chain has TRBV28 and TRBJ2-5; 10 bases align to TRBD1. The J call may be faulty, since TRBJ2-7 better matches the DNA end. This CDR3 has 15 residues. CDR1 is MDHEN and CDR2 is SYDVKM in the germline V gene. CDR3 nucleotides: TGTGCCAGCAGTTTCCGCCGGGACAGGGGTTACGAGCAGTACTTC. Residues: CASSFRRDRGYEQYF.

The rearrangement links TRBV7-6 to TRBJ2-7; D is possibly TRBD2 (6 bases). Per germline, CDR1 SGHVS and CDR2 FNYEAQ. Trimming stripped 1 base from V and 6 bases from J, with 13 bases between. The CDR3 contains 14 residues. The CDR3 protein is CASSLEGAAGEQYF. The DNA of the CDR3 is TGTGCCAGCAGCTTAGAGGGCGCAGCGGGCGAGCAGTACTTC.

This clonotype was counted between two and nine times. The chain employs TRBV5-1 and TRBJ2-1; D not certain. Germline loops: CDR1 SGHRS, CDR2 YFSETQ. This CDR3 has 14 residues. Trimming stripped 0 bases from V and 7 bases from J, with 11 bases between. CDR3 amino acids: CASSLAGQTNEQFF. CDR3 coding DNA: TGCGCCAGCAGCTTGGCCGGGCAAACAAATGAGCAGTTCTTC.

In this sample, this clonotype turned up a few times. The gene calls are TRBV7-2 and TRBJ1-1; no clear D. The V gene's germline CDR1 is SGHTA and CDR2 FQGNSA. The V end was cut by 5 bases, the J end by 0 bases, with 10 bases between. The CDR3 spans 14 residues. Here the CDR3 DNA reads TGTGCCAGCAGCAAAAGGACCATGAACACTGAAGCTTTCTTT. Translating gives CASSKRTMNTEAFF.

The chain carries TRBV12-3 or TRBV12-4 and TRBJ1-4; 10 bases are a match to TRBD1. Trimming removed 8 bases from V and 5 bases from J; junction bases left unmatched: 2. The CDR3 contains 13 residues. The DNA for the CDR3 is TGTGCCAGCGGGGGACAGGGGAATGAAAAACTGTTTTTT. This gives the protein CASGGQGNEKLFF.

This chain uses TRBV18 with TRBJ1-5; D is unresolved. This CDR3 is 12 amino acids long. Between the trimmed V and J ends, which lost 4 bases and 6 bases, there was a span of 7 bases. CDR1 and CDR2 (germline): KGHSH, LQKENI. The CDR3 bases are TGTGCCAGCTCACTGCCCAGTCAGCCCCAGCATTTT. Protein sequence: CASSLPSQPQHF.

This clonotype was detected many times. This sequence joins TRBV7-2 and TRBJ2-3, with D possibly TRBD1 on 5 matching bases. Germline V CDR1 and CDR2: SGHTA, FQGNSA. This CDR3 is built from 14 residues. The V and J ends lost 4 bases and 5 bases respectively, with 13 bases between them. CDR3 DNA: TGTGCCAGCAGCTACGAACCAGGACAAGATACGCAGTATTTT. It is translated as CASSYEPGQDTQYF.

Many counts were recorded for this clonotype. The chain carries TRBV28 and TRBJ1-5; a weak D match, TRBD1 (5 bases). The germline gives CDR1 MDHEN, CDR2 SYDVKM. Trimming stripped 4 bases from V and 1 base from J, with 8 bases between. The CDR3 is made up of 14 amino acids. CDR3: CASSSGGSNQPQHF. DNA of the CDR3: TGTGCCAGCAGTTCTGGGGGGAGCAATCAGCCCCAGCATTTT.

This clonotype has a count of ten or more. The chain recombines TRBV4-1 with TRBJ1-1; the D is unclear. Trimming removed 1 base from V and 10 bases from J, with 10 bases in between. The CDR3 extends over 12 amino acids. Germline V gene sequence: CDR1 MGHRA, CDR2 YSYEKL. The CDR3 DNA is TGCGCCAGCAGCCAAGGAATGGGGATAGCTTTCTTT. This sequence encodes CASSQGMGIAFF.

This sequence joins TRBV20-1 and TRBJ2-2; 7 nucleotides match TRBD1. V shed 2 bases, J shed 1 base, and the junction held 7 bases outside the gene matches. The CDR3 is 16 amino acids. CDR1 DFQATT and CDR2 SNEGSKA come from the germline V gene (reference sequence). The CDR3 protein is CSARPVDRKNTGELFF. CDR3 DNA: TGCAGTGCTAGACCCGTGGACAGGAAGAACACCGGGGAGCTGTTTTTT.

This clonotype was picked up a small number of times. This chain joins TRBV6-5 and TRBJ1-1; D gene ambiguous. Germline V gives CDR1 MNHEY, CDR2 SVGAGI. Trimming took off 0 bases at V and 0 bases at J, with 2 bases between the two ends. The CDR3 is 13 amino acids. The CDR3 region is CASSYSLNTEAFF. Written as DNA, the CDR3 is TGTGCCAGCAGTTACTCTCTGAACACTGAAGCTTTCTTT.

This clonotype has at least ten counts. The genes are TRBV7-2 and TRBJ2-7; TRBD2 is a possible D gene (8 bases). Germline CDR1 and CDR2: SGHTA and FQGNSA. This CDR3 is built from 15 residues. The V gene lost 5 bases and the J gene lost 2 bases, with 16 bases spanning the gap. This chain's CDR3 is CASSQGGTSPYEQYF. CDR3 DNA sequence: TGTGCCAGCAGCCAGGGGGGGACTAGTCCCTACGAGCAGTACTTC.

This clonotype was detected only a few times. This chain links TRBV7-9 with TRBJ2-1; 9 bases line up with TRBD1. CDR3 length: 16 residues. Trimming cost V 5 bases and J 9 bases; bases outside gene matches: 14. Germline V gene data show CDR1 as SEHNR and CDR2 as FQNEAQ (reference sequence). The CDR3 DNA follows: TGTGCCAGCAGCCCCCGGGTGGACAGGGGTATAGGTGAGCAGTTCTTC. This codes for CASSPRVDRGIGEQFF.

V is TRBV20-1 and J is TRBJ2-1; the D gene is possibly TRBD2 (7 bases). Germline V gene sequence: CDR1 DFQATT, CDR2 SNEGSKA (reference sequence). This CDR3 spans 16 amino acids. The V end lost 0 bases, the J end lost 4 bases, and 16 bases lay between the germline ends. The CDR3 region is CSARDLSGGGYNEQFF. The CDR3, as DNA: TGCAGTGCTAGAGATCTCTCGGGGGGCGGGTACAATGAGCAGTTCTTC.

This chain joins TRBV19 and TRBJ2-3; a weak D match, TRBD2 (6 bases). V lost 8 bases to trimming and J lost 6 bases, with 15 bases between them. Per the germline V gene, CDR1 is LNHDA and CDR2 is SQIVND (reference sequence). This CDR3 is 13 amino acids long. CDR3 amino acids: CASCTGAGDTQYF. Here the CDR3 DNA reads TGTGCCAGTTGTACGGGAGCGGGCGATACGCAGTATTTT.

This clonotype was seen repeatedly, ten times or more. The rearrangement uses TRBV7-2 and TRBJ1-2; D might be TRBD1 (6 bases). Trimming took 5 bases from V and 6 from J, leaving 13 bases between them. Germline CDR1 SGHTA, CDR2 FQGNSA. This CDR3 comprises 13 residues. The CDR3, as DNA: TGTGCCAGCAGCGCGATCAGGGGAGATGGCTACACCTTC. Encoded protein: CASSAIRGDGYTF.

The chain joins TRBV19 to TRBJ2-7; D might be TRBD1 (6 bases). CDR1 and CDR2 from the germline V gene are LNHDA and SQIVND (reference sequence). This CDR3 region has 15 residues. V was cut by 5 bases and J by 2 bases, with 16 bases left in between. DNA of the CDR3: TGTGCCAGTAGTCCCTGGGGGCAGGCGGCCTACGAGCAGTACTTC. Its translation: CASSPWGQAAYEQYF.

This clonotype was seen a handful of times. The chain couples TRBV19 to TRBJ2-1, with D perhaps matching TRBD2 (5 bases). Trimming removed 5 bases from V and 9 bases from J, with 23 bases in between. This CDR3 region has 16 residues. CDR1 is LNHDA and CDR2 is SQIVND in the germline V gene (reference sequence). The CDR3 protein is CASSDSQGRGQVEQFF. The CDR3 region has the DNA TGTGCCAGTAGTGATAGCCAAGGCCGAGGGCAAGTTGAGCAGTTCTTC.

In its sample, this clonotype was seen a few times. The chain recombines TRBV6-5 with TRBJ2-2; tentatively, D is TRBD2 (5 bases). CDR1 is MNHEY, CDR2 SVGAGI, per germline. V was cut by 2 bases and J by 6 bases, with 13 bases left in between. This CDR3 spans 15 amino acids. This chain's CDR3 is CASSYLTTSPGELFF. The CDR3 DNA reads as TGTGCCAGCAGTTACCTGACTACATCCCCCGGGGAGCTGTTTTTT.

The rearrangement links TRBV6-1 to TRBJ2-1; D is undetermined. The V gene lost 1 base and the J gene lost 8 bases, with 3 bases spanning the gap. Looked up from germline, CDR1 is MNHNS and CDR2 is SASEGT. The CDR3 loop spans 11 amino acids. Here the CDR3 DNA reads TGTGCCAGCAGTGAAGTGTATGAGCAGTTCTTC. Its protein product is CASSEVYEQFF.

The CDR3 DNA follows: TGTGCCAGCAGTACTACCCCAGCGGGAGCCTACGAGCAGTACTTC. Protein: CASSTTPAGAYEQYF. This chain links TRBV6-8 with TRBJ2-7; 8 nucleotides agree with TRBD2. The CDR3 runs to 15 residues. The V and J ends lost 5 bases and 2 bases, in that order; junction bases with no gene match: 8. The germline V gene encodes CDR1 MNHGY and CDR2 SAAAGT.

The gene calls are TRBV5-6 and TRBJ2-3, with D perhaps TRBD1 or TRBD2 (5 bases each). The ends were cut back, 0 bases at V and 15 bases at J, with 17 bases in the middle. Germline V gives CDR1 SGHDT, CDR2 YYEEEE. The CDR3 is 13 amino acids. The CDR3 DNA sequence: TGTGCCAGCAGCTTGGCCGGGACCCCCTCGGCTTATTTT. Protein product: CASSLAGTPSAYF.

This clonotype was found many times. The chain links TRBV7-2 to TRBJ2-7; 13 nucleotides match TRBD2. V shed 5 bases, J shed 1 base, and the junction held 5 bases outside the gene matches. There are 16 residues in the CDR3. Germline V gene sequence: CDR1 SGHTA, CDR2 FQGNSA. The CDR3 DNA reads TGTGCCAGCAGCGGGACTAGCGGGACCTATTCCTACGAGCAGTACTTC. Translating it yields CASSGTSGTYSYEQYF.

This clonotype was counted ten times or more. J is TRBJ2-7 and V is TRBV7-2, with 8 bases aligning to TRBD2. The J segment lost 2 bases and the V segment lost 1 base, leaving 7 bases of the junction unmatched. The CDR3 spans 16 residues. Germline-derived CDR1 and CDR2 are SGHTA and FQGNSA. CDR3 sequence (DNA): TGTGCCAGCAGCTTAGTTGCCAGCGGGAGCCCCTACGAGCAGTACTTC. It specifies CASSLVASGSPYEQYF.